The rows below give T cell receptor beta chains drawn from one sample of a study of CD8 T cells in Susac syndrome. TCRdb passed the immunoSEQ multiplex PCR reads through MiXCR, listing each CDR3 protein once. The sample yields roughly 190,000 distinct CDR3 sequences, more than 90% seen once. Sequencing used CD4+ T cells from PBMCs. Receptor source: a human donor with Susac syndrome. Each CDR3 is given with its conserved first and last residue. D genes are given only for firm matches. Rows give clone size only sometimes, using once, few, many, or a class for an expanded clone.

TRBV9	TRBJ2-2	-	-	TGTGCCAGCAGCGTAGGGTCCAGCGCGAACACCGGGGAGCTGTTTTTT	CASSVGSSANTGELFF
TRBV18	TRBJ1-5	-	few	TGTGCCAGCTCACCGGGGGGAGGGAATCAGCCCCAGCATTTT	CASSPGGGNQPQHF
TRBV6-5	TRBJ2-1	-	once	TGTGCCAGCAGGCCCCCCCGGTGGAATGAGCAGTTCTTC	CASRPPRWNEQFF
TRBV5-1	TRBJ2-6	TRBD1	-	TGCGCCAGCAAGGGGACAGCTGGGGCCAACGTCCTGACTTTC	CASKGTAGANVLTF
TRBV27	TRBJ1-5	TRBD1	-	TGTGCCAGCAGTTTAAGACAGGGTCTGGATCAGCCCCAGCATTTT	CASSLRQGLDQPQHF
TRBV3-1	TRBJ1-2	-	-	TGTGCCAGCAGCCAACGGGTCGCTGGCTACACCTTC	CASSQRVAGYTF
TRBV7-2	TRBJ2-3	-	-	TGTGCCAGCAGCTCTAACACAGATACGCAGTATTTT	CASSSNTDTQYF
TRBV12-3/TRBV12-4	TRBJ1-6	-	-	TGTGCCAGCAGTTTACAGGCGAAGAATTCACCCCTCCACTTT	CASSLQAKNSPLHF
TRBV30	TRBJ1-6	-	-	TGTGCCTGGGCGGAAGGGACCAATTCACCCCTCCACTTT	CAWAEGTNSPLHF
TRBV12-3/TRBV12-4	TRBJ1-2	TRBD1	-	TGTGCCAGCAACTTGGGACAGGGTGTCTATGGCTACACCTTC	CASNLGQGVYGYTF
TRBV23-1	TRBJ2-2	-	-	TGCGCCAGCAGTCAATTCTTCTACACCGGGGAGCTGTTTTTT	CASSQFFYTGELFF
TRBV29-1	TRBJ2-2	-	-	TGCAGCGCTGACACCCCGGGAGCACGACCCGGGGAGCTGTTTTTT	CSADTPGARPGELFF
TRBV19	TRBJ1-2	TRBD1	-	TGTGCCAGTAGTATCCGGGACAGAGGCCTAGCTAACTATGGCTACACCTTC	CASSIRDRGLANYGYTF
TRBV4-2	TRBJ2-6	-	-	TGTGCCAGCAATGCATACCTTGCGGGCTCCTCTGGGGCCAACGTCCTGACTTTC	CASNAYLAGSSGANVLTF
TRBV6-1	TRBJ2-2	-	-	TGTGCCAGCAGGGGGGCTCCAGGGGTTCGGACCGGGGAGCTGTTTTTT	CASRGAPGVRTGELFF
TRBV29-1	TRBJ2-3	TRBD1	-	TGCAGCGTGCAGGGGGCCGATACGCAGTATTTT	CSVQGADTQYF
TRBV6-5	TRBJ1-1	TRBD1	-	TGTGCCAGCAGTTCGAGGACAGGGTGGGAAGCTTTCTTT	CASSSRTGWEAFF
TRBV7-2	TRBJ2-3	-	-	TGTGCCAGCAGCTTAGGGGTCAAGATCGCGCAGTATTTT	CASSLGVKIAQYF
TRBV2	TRBJ2-7	TRBD1	-	TGTGCCAGCAGCGGGACAGGGCCCCCCTACGAGCAGTACTTC	CASSGTGPPYEQYF
TRBV12-3/TRBV12-4	TRBJ2-7	-	-	TGTGCCAGCAGCCCCTATGGGCCGTCCTACGAGCAGTACTTC	CASSPYGPSYEQYF
TRBV29-1	TRBJ2-5	TRBD1	once	TGCAGGCTGAAGCAGGGGGTTAAAGAGACCCAGTACTTC	CRLKQGVKETQYF